Below, 2 T cell receptor beta chains from the same sample are listed, as sequenced in a study of T cell responses to AZD1222 COVID-19 vaccine. The assay was immunoSEQ multiplex PCR, and TCRdb's table has in-frame clones only and misses some. The table records about 180,000 clones, 85% to 90% of them present only once. The sequencing used peripheral blood, collected on day 0 of AZD1222 vaccination. Receptor source: an adult in good health.

Remarks on this clone: The junction and the germline gene differ at one end; a read error may be behind it. V and J are TRBV4-2 and TRBJ1-1, with 7 bases identical to TRBD1. CDR1 LGHNA and CDR2 YNFKEQ come from the germline V gene. The CDR3 spans 16 residues. CDR3 sequence reads: CASSQATGQTNAEAFF. The DNA of the CDR3 is TGTGCCAGCAGCCAAGCAACGGGACAGACGAACGCTGAAGCTTTCTTT.

The chain links TRBV30 to TRBJ2-7, with TRBD1 as a possible D gene (5 bases). Germline V CDR1 and CDR2: GTSNPN, SVGIG (reference sequence). The CDR3 is 14 residues long. V was trimmed by 5 bases and J by 1 base, leaving 15 bases between them. The CDR3 DNA reads as TGTGCCTGGGCCTGGGCAGGGCCGTCCTACGAGCAGTACTTC. It encodes CAWAWAGPSYEQYF. The full variable domain, in which reference TRBV30 and TRBJ2-7 provide the parts outside the CDR3, is SQTIHQWPATLVQPVGSPLSLECTVEGTSNPNLYWYRQAAGRGLQLLFYSVGIGQISSEVPQNLSASRPQDRQFILSSKKLLLSDSGFYLCAWAWAGPSYEQYFGPGTRLTVT.